Listed below are T cell receptor beta chains from one sample, sequenced in a study of vaccination and CD4 T cells after COVID-19. These TCRs' antigens remain unknown. Using its own MiXCR run on the PCR reads, TCRdb lists one record per CDR3 protein. The table records roughly 3,500 distinct CDR3 sequences, 35% to 50% of them present only once. Sequencing was done on a sample of CD4+ T cells from blood, cultured in vitro. These receptor sequences come from a human donor who had recovered from COVID-19. CDR3s include the opening cysteine and the closing phenylalanine or tryptophan. The D gene is left open where the match is weak. Clone size is stated in some rows and not others, as once, few, many or a class when expanded.

DNA	CDR3	size	J	V	D
TGTGCCAGCAAGAACAGGGGTAGCGACGAGCAGTACTTC	CASKNRGSDEQYF	few	TRBJ2-7	TRBV2	TRBD1
TGCAGTGCTTCTTTTCGTAGCGGGGTCCCCAGTGAGCAGTTCTTC	CSASFRSGVPSEQFF	once	TRBJ2-1	TRBV20-1	TRBD2
TGTGCCAGCTCAAGGGGTAATTACGAGCAGTACTTC	CASSRGNYEQYF	.	TRBJ2-7	TRBV18	.
TGTGCCAGCAGGACTAGCGGGAGCTCCGGGGAGACCCAGTACTTC	CASRTSGSSGETQYF	few	TRBJ2-5	TRBV6-2/TRBV6-3	TRBD2
TGTGCCAGCTCTCCCGAAGCGGGGGACACAGATACGCAGTATTTT	CASSPEAGDTDTQYF	.	TRBJ2-3	TRBV18	TRBD2
TGTGCCAGCAGCTTACAGGGGGCTGGCAATCAGCCCCAGCATTTT	CASSLQGAGNQPQHF	.	TRBJ1-5	TRBV7-9	TRBD1
TGCAGTGCTAAAAACAGGGGACCAATGAACACTGAAGCTTTCTTT	CSAKNRGPMNTEAFF	.	TRBJ1-1	TRBV20-1	TRBD1
TGTGCCAGCAGTTCAACAGGGTTTTCCTCCTACGAGCAGTACTTC	CASSSTGFSSYEQYF	.	TRBJ2-7	TRBV6-5	.
TGTGCCAGCAGTCCTAGCGGGGGGGCCGCCAATGAGCAGTTCTTC	CASSPSGGAANEQFF	.	TRBJ2-1	TRBV2	TRBD2
TGTGCCAGCAGTGAAGTAAGCACAGATACGCAGTATTTT	CASSEVSTDTQYF	.	TRBJ2-3	TRBV2	.
TGTGCCAGCAGCCGACCCCCTAGGATTGAGACCCAGTACTTC	CASSRPPRIETQYF	few	TRBJ2-5	TRBV7-2	.
TGTGCCAGCACCCGACCCGGACGGATCAATTCACCCCTCCACTTT	CASTRPGRINSPLHF	.	TRBJ1-6	TRBV6-1	.
TGTGCCAGCAGTCGACAGGGACTGAACTCTGGAAACACCATATATTTT	CASSRQGLNSGNTIYF	.	TRBJ1-3	TRBV6-1	TRBD1
TGCAGTGCTAGAGATCGGGCTAGCCTCGCCTACGAGCAGTACTTC	CSARDRASLAYEQYF	.	TRBJ2-7	TRBV20-1	.
TGTGCCACCACGGACAGGGTTTCACCCCTCCACTTT	CATTDRVSPLHF	few	TRBJ1-6	TRBV6-1	TRBD1
TGCGCCAGTAGCCAAGGGGTCCCGTCCGCCCTGGGAGAGACCCAGTACTTC	CASSQGVPSALGETQYF	.	TRBJ2-5	TRBV4-3	.
TGTGCCAGTCTGAACAGGGAATCTTACTATGGCTACACCTTC	CASLNRESYYGYTF	.	TRBJ1-2	TRBV28	.
TGTGCCAGCTCACCTCGACAGGGGGTGCAGCCCCAGCATTTT	CASSPRQGVQPQHF	.	TRBJ1-5	TRBV18	TRBD1
TGCAGTGCTCCCCGAGGGGACACAGATACGCAGTATTTT	CSAPRGDTDTQYF	few	TRBJ2-3	TRBV20-1	.
TGCAGTGCTAGAGATATCGGACAGGGGGCCTACAATGAGCAGTTCTTC	CSARDIGQGAYNEQFF	.	TRBJ2-1	TRBV20-1	TRBD1